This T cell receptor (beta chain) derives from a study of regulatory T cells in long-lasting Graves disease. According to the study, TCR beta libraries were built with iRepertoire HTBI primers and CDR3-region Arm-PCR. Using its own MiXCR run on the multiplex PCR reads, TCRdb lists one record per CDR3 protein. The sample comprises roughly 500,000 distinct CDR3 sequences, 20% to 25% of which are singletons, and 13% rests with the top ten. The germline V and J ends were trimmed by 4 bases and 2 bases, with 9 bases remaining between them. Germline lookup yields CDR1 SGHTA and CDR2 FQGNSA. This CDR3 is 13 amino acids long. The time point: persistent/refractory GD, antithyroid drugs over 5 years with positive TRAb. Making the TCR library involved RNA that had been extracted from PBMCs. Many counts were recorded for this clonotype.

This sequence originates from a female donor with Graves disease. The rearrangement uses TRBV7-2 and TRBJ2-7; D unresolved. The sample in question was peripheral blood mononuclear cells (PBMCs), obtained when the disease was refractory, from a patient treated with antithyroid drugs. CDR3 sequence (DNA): TGTGCCAGCAGCTCACAAAGAACCTACGAGCAGTACTTC. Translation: CASSSQRTYEQYF.